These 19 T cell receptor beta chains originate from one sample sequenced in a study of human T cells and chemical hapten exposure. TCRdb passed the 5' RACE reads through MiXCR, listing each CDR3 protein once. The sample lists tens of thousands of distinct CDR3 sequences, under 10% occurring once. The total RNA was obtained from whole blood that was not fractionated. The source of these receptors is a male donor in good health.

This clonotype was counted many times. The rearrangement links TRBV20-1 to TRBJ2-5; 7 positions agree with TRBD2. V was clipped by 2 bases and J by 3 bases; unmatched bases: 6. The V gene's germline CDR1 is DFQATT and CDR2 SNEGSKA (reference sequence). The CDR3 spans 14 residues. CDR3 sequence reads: CSARPGLLKETQYF. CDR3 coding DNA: TGCAGTGCTAGACCGGGACTACTCAAAGAGACCCAGTACTTC.

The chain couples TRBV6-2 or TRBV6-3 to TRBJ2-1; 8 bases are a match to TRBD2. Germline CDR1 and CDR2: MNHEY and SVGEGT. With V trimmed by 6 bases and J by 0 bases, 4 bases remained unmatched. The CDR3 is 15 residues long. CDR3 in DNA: TGTGCCAGCAGATTAGCGGGAAGCTCCTACAATGAGCAGTTCTTC. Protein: CASRLAGSSYNEQFF.

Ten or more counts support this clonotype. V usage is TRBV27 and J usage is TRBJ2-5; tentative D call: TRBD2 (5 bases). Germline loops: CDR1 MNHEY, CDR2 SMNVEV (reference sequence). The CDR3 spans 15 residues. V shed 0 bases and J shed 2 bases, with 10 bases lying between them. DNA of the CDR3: TGTGCCAGCAGTTTATCAGGGTGGGAGCAAGAGACCCAGTACTTC. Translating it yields CASSLSGWEQETQYF.

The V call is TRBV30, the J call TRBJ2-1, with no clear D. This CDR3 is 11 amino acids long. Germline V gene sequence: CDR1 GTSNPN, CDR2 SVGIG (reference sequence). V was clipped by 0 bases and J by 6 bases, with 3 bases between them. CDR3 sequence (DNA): TGTGCCTGGAGTGTACCCAATGAGCAGTTCTTC. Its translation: CAWSVPNEQFF.

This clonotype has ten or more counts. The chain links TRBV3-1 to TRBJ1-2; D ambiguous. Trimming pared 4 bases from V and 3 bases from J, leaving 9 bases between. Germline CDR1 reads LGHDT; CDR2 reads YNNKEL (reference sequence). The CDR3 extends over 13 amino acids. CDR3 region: CASSLTDYYGYTF. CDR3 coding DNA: TGTGCCAGCAGCCTGACTGATTACTATGGCTACACCTTC.

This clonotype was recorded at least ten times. CDR3 amino acids: CASGLGFGELFF. CDR3 bases: TGTGCTAGTGGCTTAGGCTTCGGGGAGCTGTTTTTT. The chain has TRBV12-5 and TRBJ2-2, with D hard to call. The CDR3 contains 12 residues. Germline-derived CDR1 and CDR2 are LGHNT and FRNRAP. The ends were cut back, 6 bases at V and 7 bases at J, with 9 bases in the middle. Variable domain in full (rest from reference TRBV12-5 and TRBJ2-2): DARVTQTPRHKVTEMGQEVTMRCQPILGHNTVFWYRQTMMQGLELLAYFRNRAPLDDSGMPKDRFSAEMPDATLATLKIQPSEPRDSAVYFCASGLGFGELFFGEGSRLTVL.

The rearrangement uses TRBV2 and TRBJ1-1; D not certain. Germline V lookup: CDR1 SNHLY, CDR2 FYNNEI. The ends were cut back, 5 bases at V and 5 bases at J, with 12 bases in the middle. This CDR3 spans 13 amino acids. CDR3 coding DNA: TGTGCCAGCAGTTTTTTCCCGGGGACTGAAGCTTTCTTT. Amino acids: CASSFFPGTEAFF.

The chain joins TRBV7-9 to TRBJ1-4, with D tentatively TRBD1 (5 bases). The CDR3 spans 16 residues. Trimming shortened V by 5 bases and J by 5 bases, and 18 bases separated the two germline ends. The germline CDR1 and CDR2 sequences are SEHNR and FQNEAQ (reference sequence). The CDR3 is CASSPSLGGRNEKLFF. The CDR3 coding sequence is TGTGCCAGCAGCCCTTCTCTTGGGGGACGGAATGAAAAACTGTTTTTT.

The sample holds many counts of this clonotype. DNA of the CDR3: TGTGCCAGCAGCCAAGAGGAGTTGGTAACCGGGGAGCTGTTTTTT. Its protein is CASSQEELVTGELFF. The chain couples TRBV4-2 to TRBJ2-2, with D uncertain. V lost 0 bases to trimming and J lost 5 bases, with 10 bases between them. The CDR3 length is 15 residues. Germline CDR1 is LGHNA and CDR2 is YNFKEQ.

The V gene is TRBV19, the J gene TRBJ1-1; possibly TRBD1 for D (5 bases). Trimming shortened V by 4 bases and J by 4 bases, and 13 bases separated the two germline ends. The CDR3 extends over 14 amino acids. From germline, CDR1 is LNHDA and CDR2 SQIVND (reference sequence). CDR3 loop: CASSTSAGGTEAFF. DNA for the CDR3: TGTGCCAGTAGTACGTCCGCCGGGGGCACTGAAGCTTTCTTT.

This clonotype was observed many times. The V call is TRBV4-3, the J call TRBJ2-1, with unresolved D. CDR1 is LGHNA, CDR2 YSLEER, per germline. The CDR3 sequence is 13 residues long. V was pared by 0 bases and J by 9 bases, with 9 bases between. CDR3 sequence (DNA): TGCGCCAGCAGCCAAGATGGGAATGGTGAGCAGTTCTTC. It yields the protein CASSQDGNGEQFF.

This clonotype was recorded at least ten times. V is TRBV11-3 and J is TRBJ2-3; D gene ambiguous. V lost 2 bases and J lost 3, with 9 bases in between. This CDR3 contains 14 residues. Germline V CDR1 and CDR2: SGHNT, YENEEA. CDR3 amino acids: CASSLSGNTDTQYF. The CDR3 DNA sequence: TGTGCCAGCAGCTTATCGGGTAATACAGATACGCAGTATTTT.

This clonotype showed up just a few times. CDR3 coding DNA: TGTGCCAGCAGCCTGACAGGACCTGAGTTACACTATGGCTACACCTTC. It yields the protein CASSLTGPELHYGYTF. The chain links TRBV5-6 to TRBJ1-2, with TRBD1 as a possible D gene (6 bases). Germline lookup yields CDR1 SGHDT and CDR2 YYEEEE. V lost 4 bases and J lost 3, with 19 bases in between. The CDR3 contains 16 residues.

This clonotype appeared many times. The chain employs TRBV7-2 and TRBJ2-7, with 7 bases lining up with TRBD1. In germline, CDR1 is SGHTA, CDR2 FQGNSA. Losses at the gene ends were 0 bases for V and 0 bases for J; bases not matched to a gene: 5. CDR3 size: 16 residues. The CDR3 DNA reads TGTGCCAGCAGCTTAGCGGGGGACAGCAGCTCCTACGAGCAGTACTTC. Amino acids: CASSLAGDSSSYEQYF.

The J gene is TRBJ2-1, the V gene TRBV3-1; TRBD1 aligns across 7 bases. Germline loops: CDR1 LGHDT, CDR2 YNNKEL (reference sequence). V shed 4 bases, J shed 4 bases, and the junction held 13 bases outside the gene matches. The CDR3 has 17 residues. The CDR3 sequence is CASSPELEGAGYNEQFF. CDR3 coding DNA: TGTGCCAGCAGCCCCGAACTTGAGGGGGCCGGATACAATGAGCAGTTCTTC.

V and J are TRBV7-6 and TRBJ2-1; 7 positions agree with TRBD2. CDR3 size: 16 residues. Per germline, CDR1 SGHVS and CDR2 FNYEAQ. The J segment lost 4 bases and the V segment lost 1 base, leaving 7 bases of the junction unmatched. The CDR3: CASSLGEGSPYNEQFF. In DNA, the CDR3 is TGTGCCAGCAGCTTAGGGGAGGGGAGTCCTTACAATGAGCAGTTCTTC.

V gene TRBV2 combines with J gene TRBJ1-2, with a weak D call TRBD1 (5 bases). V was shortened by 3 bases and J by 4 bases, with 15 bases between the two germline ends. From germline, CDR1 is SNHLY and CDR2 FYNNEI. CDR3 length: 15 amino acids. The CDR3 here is CASSDPGGGVYGYTF. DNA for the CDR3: TGTGCCAGCAGTGACCCGGGCGGGGGAGTCTATGGCTACACCTTC.

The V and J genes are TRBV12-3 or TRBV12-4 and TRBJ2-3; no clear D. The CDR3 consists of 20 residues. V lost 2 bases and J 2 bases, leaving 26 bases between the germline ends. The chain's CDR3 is CASSLTITNTPSNYTDTQYF. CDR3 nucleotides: TGTGCCAGCAGTTTAACCATCACAAACACACCCAGTAATTACACAGATACGCAGTATTTT.

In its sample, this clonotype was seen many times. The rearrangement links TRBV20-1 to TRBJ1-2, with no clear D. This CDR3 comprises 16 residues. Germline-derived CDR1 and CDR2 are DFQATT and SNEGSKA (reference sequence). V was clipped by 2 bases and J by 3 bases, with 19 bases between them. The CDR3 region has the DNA TGCAGTGCTAGACCTACTTTTCAAGGGAGCGACTATGGCTACACCTTC. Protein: CSARPTFQGSDYGYTF.